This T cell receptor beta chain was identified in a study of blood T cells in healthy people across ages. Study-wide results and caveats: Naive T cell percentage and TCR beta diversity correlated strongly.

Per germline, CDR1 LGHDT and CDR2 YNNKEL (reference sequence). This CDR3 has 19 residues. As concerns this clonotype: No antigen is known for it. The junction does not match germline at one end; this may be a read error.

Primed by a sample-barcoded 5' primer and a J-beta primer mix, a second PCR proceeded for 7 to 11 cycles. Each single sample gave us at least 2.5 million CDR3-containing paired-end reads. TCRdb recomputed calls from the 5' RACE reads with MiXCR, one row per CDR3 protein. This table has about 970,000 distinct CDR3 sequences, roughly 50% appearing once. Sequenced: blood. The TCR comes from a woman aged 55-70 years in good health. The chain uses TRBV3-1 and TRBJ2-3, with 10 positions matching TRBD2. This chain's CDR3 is CAGSQEWLAGVRSTDTQYF. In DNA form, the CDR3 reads TGTGCCGGCAGCCAAGAGTGGCTAGCGGGAGTGCGTAGCACAGATACGCAGTATTTT.